The entry that follows covers one TCR beta chain sequence. Germline V gene sequence: CDR1 SGHDT, CDR2 YYEEEE. There are 15 residues in the CDR3. Trimming removed 2 bases at V and 0 bases at J, with 9 bases between. The data were taken from a study of T cell repertoires in cytomegalovirus infection. TCRdb reprocessed the reads via MiXCR and lists one record per CDR3 protein. The sample lists roughly 150,000 distinct CDR3 sequences; about 25% were seen once. The specimen was PBMCs. The TCR was taken from a human donor in good health (CMV status not recorded). Some clones in this sample may be carry-over from other donors' samples. The chain is built from TRBV5-6 and TRBJ2-1; D might be TRBD1 (5 bases). CDR3 loop: CASSLRDSSYNEQFF. The CDR3 nucleotides read TGTGCCAGCAGCTTACGAGACAGCTCCTACAATGAGCAGTTCTTC.